The table lists the clone carrying this T cell receptor beta chain with many counts. Antigen unknown. The sample belongs to a study of T cells after yellow fever vaccination. Overall study results and limits: Weaker, the secondary response had a peak occurring faster, on day 5 versus 15. The booster response re-showed most primary clones: around 96% CD4, almost 90% CD8. It was a small share of clonotypes that appeared in both CD4 and CD8 compartments. The study noted that FACS-sorted repertoires could contain abundant clonotypes contaminating from the bulk population.

The V end lost 8 bases, the J end lost 0 bases, and 13 bases lay between the germline ends. Germline CDR1 SGHTA, CDR2 FQGNSA. The CDR3 is 14 amino acids. Using its own MiXCR run on the 5' RACE reads, TCRdb lists one record per CDR3 protein. The repertoire holds 350,000 to 450,000 distinct CDR3 sequences, with under 20% as singletons. The sequence was collected from a man aged 18 to 35 who received the YFV17D yellow fever vaccine. The chain uses TRBV7-2 and TRBJ1-1; D gene unclear. The source material was PBMCs, sampled before the yellow fever booster vaccination. DNA of the CDR3: TGTGCCAGCTCCCCCTGGCAGTTGAACACTGAAGCTTTCTTT. Amino acid sequence: CASSPWQLNTEAFF.